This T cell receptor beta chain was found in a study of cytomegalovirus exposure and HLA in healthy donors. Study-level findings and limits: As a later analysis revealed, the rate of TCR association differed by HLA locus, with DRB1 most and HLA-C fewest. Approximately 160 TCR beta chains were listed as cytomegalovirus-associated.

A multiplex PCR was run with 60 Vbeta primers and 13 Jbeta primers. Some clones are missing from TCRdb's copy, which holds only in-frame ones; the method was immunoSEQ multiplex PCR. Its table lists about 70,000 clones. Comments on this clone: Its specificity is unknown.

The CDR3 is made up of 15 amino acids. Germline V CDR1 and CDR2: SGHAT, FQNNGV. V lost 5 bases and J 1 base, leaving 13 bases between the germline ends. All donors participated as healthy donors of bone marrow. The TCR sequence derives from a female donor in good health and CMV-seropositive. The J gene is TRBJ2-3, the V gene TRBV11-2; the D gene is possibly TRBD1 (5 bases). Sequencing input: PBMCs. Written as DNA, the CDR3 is TGTGCCAGCAGCCCAGGGTACCCAGGCACAGATACGCAGTATTTT. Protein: CASSPGYPGTDTQYF.